The rows below give T cell receptor beta chains drawn from one sample of a study of T cells in Graves' hyperthyroidism and ophthalmopathy. A single record per CDR3 protein comes from TCRdb applying MiXCR to the multiplex PCR reads. This table holds almost 350,000 distinct CDR3 sequences, about a sixth found once. What was sequenced was blood. These receptor sequences come from a middle-aged woman with Graves' ophthalmopathy. Each CDR3 is given with its conserved first and last residue. The D gene is left open where the match is weak. Clone size is stated in some rows and not others, as once, few, many or a class when expanded.

J gene | CDR3 length | clone size | V gene | D gene | CDR3 DNA | CDR3 protein
TRBJ1-2 | 14 | many | TRBV6-4 | NA | TGTGCCAGCAGATCAGGGTCATACCCATATGGCTACACCTTC | CASRSGSYPYGYTF
TRBJ1-1 | 14 | NA | TRBV28 | NA | TGTGCCAGCAGTTTCTTCCGAGGGGACACTGAAGCTTTCTTT | CASSFFRGDTEAFF
TRBJ1-2 | 13 | NA | TRBV27 | NA | TGTGCCAGCCGGGAAGGGGGTATGGGTGGCTACACCTTC | CASREGGMGGYTF
TRBJ1-2 | 14 | many | TRBV24-1 | TRBD1 | TGTGCCACCAGTGAAGGGACAGGGTTTAGAGGCTACACCTTC | CATSEGTGFRGYTF
TRBJ1-1 | 13 | NA | TRBV7-2 | NA | TGTGCCAGCAGCCTAAGCAGCGCGGGTGAAGCTTTCTTT | CASSLSSAGEAFF
TRBJ1-1 | 14 | NA | TRBV12-3/TRBV12-4 | NA | TGTGCCAGCAGTTTATTTATAGAAGCGACTGAAGCTTTCTTT | CASSLFIEATEAFF
TRBJ1-1 | 16 | many | TRBV6-1 | NA | TGTGCCAGCAGTGAAATCCACGTGGGAGTGGACACTGAAGCTTTCTTT | CASSEIHVGVDTEAFF
TRBJ1-1 | 18 | NA | TRBV15 | NA | TGTGCCACCAGCAGAGATCGAAGTTTGAGGGAAGGCAACACTGAAGCTTTCTTT | CATSRDRSLREGNTEAFF
TRBJ1-5 | 21 | many | TRBV7-8 | TRBD1 | TGTGCCAGCAGCTTAGTCAATCCGCGGACAGGGCGTTGTTATAGCAATCAGCCCCAGCATTTT | CASSLVNPRTGRCYSNQPQHF
TRBJ2-2 | 11 | many | TRBV29-1 | NA | TGCAGCGTTGGAATTGACGGGGAGCTGTTTTTT | CSVGIDGELFF
TRBJ2-7 | 15 | NA | TRBV28 | NA | TGTGCCAGCAGTACCCGACAGGTAATCTCCTCCGAGCAGTACTTC | CASSTRQVISSEQYF
TRBJ2-7 | 12 | many | TRBV28 | NA | TGTGCCACCGGCGGCGGGTTTTACGAGCAGTACTTC | CATGGGFYEQYF
TRBJ2-7 | 14 | many | TRBV6-1 | NA | TGTGCCAGCAAAGCCGGGACATTATTCTACGAGCAGTACTTC | CASKAGTLFYEQYF
TRBJ2-7 | 13 | many | TRBV28 | NA | TGTGCCAGCAGAGGGCAAGCCTCCTACGAGCAGTACTTC | CASRGQASYEQYF
TRBJ1-2 | 16 | many | TRBV11-1 | NA | TGTGCCAGCAGCTTAGCTTTCGGACACGCTAACTATGGCTACACCTTC | CASSLAFGHANYGYTF
TRBJ1-3 | 14 | many | TRBV10-3 | NA | TGTGCCATCAGTGAGTCGACCCCCGTAGACACCATATATTTT | CAISESTPVDTIYF
TRBJ2-3 | 13 | many | TRBV6-1 | TRBD1 | TGTGCCAGCAGTGAACAGGGGGCAGATACGCAGTATTTT | CASSEQGADTQYF
TRBJ2-5 | 14 | many | TRBV7-8 | TRBD1 | TGTGCCAGCAGCTCTTCAGACAGGGTAGAGACCCAGTACTTC | CASSSSDRVETQYF
TRBJ2-2 | 15 | NA | TRBV19 | TRBD2 | TGTGCCTCCACTGGCGGGAGGTATCACACCGGGGAGCTGTTTTTT | CASTGGRYHTGELFF
TRBJ1-1 | 13 | many | TRBV6-1 | TRBD1 | TGTGCCAGCAGTGACGGGACAGCGGTGCTGGCTTTCTTT | CASSDGTAVLAFF
TRBJ2-5 | 13 | many | TRBV5-1 | NA | TGCGCCAGCAGCTTGGCCAAGGGAGAGACCCAGTACTTC | CASSLAKGETQYF
TRBJ1-1 | 16 | NA | TRBV3-1 | NA | TGTGCCAGCAGCAGACTTGGGGGGCGGAAGAACACTGAAGCTTTCTTT | CASSRLGGRKNTEAFF
TRBJ2-3 | 16 | many | TRBV7-8 | TRBD2 | TGTGCCAGCAGCTTGCCTAGCGGGTCTGGGACAGATACGCAGTATTTT | CASSLPSGSGTDTQYF
TRBJ1-1 | 18 | NA | TRBV12-3/TRBV12-4 | NA | TGTGCCAGCAGTCCCGCCGGGACACAGCCAGGTCGGAACACTGAAGCTTTCTTT | CASSPAGTQPGRNTEAFF
TRBJ1-1 | 15 | NA | TRBV12-3/TRBV12-4 | NA | TGTGCCAGCAGTTTAGACAGCATCGTGAACACTGAAGCTTTCTTT | CASSLDSIVNTEAFF
TRBJ2-5 | 14 | many | TRBV6-5 | TRBD2 | TGTGCCAGCAGTTACTGGCTAGCGGGAGAGACCCAGTACTTC | CASSYWLAGETQYF
TRBJ1-2 | 14 | many | TRBV6-5 | NA | TGTGCCAGCCGAACGGGGCAGGAATTCTATGGCTACACCTTC | CASRTGQEFYGYTF
TRBJ2-7 | 15 | NA | TRBV6-2/TRBV6-3 | TRBD2 | TGTGCCAGCAGTTACGCGTCTAGCGGGGGGACCGAGCAGTACTTC | CASSYASSGGTEQYF
TRBJ1-1 | 14 | many | TRBV12-3/TRBV12-4 | NA | TGTGCCAGCAGTTTAAGGGTGGGGAACACTGAAGCTTTCTTT | CASSLRVGNTEAFF
TRBJ2-3 | 17 | many | TRBV10-3 | TRBD2 | TGTGCCATCAGTGAGTCGTGGGCTAGCGGGAGTGTAGATACGCAGTATTTT | CAISESWASGSVDTQYF
TRBJ2-7 | 14 | NA | TRBV20-1 | NA | TGCAGTGCTAGAGTCCCCGTACAGTTCTACGAGCAGTACTTC | CSARVPVQFYEQYF
TRBJ1-6 | 13 | many | TRBV30 | NA | TGTGCCTGGAGTGATGGGAGTTATTCACCCCTCCACTTT | CAWSDGSYSPLHF
TRBJ2-2 | 19 | many | TRBV7-9 | TRBD2 | TGTGCCAGCAGCTCCCACCCCGGGACTAGCGGCGCGAACACCGGGGAGCTGTTTTTT | CASSSHPGTSGANTGELFF
TRBJ1-1 | 16 | once | TRBV12-5 | TRBD1 | TGTGCTAGTGGTTTGGACCTGGGACAGGGGGCGGCTGAAGCTTTCTTT | CASGLDLGQGAAEAFF
TRBJ2-5 | 11 | many | TRBV30 | NA | TGTGCCTGGAGTGACGGGGAGACCCAGTACTTC | CAWSDGETQYF
TRBJ2-7 | 11 | NA | TRBV6-2/TRBV6-3 | TRBD2 | TGTGCAGCGACTAGCCCTAACGGGCAGTACTTC | CAATSPNGQYF
TRBJ2-7 | 19 | many | TRBV11-1 | NA | TGTGCCAGCAGCTATCGACAGGCCCGAACCCCTGATAGCTCCTACGAGCAGTACTTC | CASSYRQARTPDSSYEQYF
TRBJ2-7 | 15 | many | TRBV28 | NA | TGTGCCAGCAGCGGGGGGCAGGGTGGCCACTACGAGCAGTACTTC | CASSGGQGGHYEQYF
TRBJ2-5 | 13 | many | TRBV15 | NA | TGTGCCACCAGCAGTGGCAGGGAAGAGACCCAGTACTTC | CATSSGREETQYF
TRBJ1-1 | 14 | many | TRBV29-1 | NA | TGCAGCGTTGAAGTTAGGGGGTTGAACACTGAAGCTTTCTTT | CSVEVRGLNTEAFF
TRBJ2-5 | 13 | many | TRBV20-1 | NA | TGCAGTGCTACATTTACAAAGGGCGAGACCCAGTACTTC | CSATFTKGETQYF
TRBJ1-5 | 15 | many | TRBV6-2/TRBV6-3 | NA | TGTGCCAGCACCGCTTGGGGGGTTGTCAATCAGCCCCAGCATTTT | CASTAWGVVNQPQHF
TRBJ1-2 | 15 | once | TRBV6-1 | TRBD1 | TGTGCCAGCAGCGATATGACAGGGGGCTTCTATGGCTACACCTTC | CASSDMTGGFYGYTF
TRBJ1-2 | 13 | many | TRBV28 | NA | TGTGCCAGCAGTTTGGGGGCAGGGGACGGCTACACCTTC | CASSLGAGDGYTF
TRBJ2-1 | 16 | many | TRBV27 | NA | TGTGCCAGCAGTTTATTTGGCAGGAGCTCCTACAATGAGCAGTTCTTC | CASSLFGRSSYNEQFF
TRBJ1-2 | 13 | many | TRBV12-3/TRBV12-4 | NA | TGTGCCAGCAGAATGGACGGACCATATGGCTACACCTTC | CASRMDGPYGYTF
TRBJ1-5 | 15 | many | TRBV5-1 | NA | TGCGCCAGCAGCTTGGCAGGATATAGCAATCAGCCCCAGCATTTT | CASSLAGYSNQPQHF
TRBJ2-3 | 15 | many | TRBV6-2/TRBV6-3 | NA | TGTGCCAGCAGCAAGACAGGTCTAGGCACAGATACGCAGTATTTT | CASSKTGLGTDTQYF
TRBJ1-3 | 16 | many | TRBV11-2 | NA | TGTGCCAGCAGCCTAGATACCATGGGGTCTGGAAACACCATATATTTT | CASSLDTMGSGNTIYF
TRBJ1-1 | 11 | NA | TRBV30 | NA | TGTGCCTGGAGTGTAGGAGGTGAAGCTTTCTTT | CAWSVGGEAFF